Below are 17 T cell receptor beta chains sequenced from a single sample in a study of T cells and Merkel cell carcinoma outcomes. The table came from immunoSEQ multiplex PCR; TCRdb's copy has only in-frame clones and leaves some out. The profile shows some 16,000 clones, 80% to 90% of them singletons. The sample was tumor tissue from Merkel cell carcinoma. These receptors all come from a human donor with Merkel cell carcinoma.

This chain links TRBV18 with TRBJ2-4, with no clear D. V dropped 3 bases and J dropped 7 bases, with 19 bases sitting between them. Germline CDR1 reads KGHSH; CDR2 reads LQKENI. The CDR3 is 16 residues long. The CDR3 sequence: CASSPRGSALVNIQYF. CDR3 DNA sequence: TGTGCCAGCTCACCGCGTGGGTCCGCGTTAGTCAACATTCAGTACTTC.

This clone was observed a few times. The V and J genes are TRBV6-1 and TRBJ1-5; D unresolved. The length of the CDR3 is 16 residues. Germline V gene sequence: CDR1 MNHNS, CDR2 SASEGT. V was pared by 2 bases and J by 0 bases, with 11 bases between. This CDR3 is CASSERPVSSNQPQHF. In nucleotides, the CDR3 is TGTGCCAGCAGTGAACGGCCCGTCAGTAGCAATCAGCCCCAGCATTTT.

This sequence joins TRBV9 and TRBJ2-4; 8 nucleotides align to TRBD2. The CDR3 length is 19 residues. The junction had 15 bases not matched to a gene; V was cut back by 4 bases and J by 0 bases. From germline, CDR1 is SGDLS and CDR2 YYNGEE. The CDR3, as DNA: TGTGCCAGCAGCCCAGGGCGTGGCAGCGGGAGCTTAGCCAAAAACATTCAGTACTTC. This gives the protein CASSPGRGSGSLAKNIQYF. Using reference TRBV9 and TRBJ2-4 for the parts outside the CDR3, the full variable domain is DSGVTQTPKHLITATGQRVTLRCSPRSGDLSVYWYQQSLDQGLQFLIQYYNGEERAKGNILERFSAQQFPDLHSELNLSSLELGDSALYFCASSPGRGSGSLAKNIQYFGAGTRLSVL.

V usage is TRBV29-1 and J usage is TRBJ1-4; D unclear. Trimming pared 5 bases from V and 0 bases from J, leaving 7 bases between. This CDR3 comprises 13 residues. In germline, CDR1 is SQVTM, CDR2 ANQGSEA. The CDR3 is CSVKPSTNEKLFF. CDR3 coding DNA: TGCAGCGTTAAGCCATCAACTAATGAAAAACTGTTTTTT.

The gene calls are TRBV5-1 and TRBJ2-7; D not resolved. Germline V gene lookup returns CDR1 SGHRS and CDR2 YFSETQ. V was shortened by 4 bases and J by 6 bases, with 14 bases between the two germline ends. CDR3 length: 13 amino acids. DNA for the CDR3: TGCGCCAGCAGCCCCGGGCCGGACGGCGAGCAGTACTTC. Amino acid sequence: CASSPGPDGEQYF. Complete variable domain (other parts from reference TRBV5-1 and TRBJ2-7): KAGVTQTPRYLIKTRGQQVTLSCSPISGHRSVSWYQQTPGQGLQFLFEYFSETQRNKGNFPGRFSGRQFSNSRSEMNVSTLELGDSALYLCASSPGPDGEQYFGPGTRLTVT.

This chain joins TRBV5-5 and TRBJ1-4; D is unresolved. V dropped 0 bases and J dropped 0 bases, with 12 bases sitting between them. The CDR3 covers 17 residues. Per germline, CDR1 SGHKS and CDR2 YYEKEE (reference sequence). The CDR3 here is CASSLDWGDATNEKLFF. The CDR3 bases are TGTGCCAGCAGCTTGGATTGGGGAGATGCAACTAATGAAAAACTGTTTTTT.

This clone has more than one count but fewer than ten. V and J are TRBV2 and TRBJ1-1, with 9 bases lining up with TRBD1. Germline V lookup: CDR1 SNHLY, CDR2 FYNNEI. Trimming at V came to 6 bases and at J to 5 bases, leaving 7 bases not matched to a gene. The CDR3 is made up of 14 amino acids. The CDR3 spells CASRGQGGWTEAFF. CDR3 bases: TGTGCCAGCAGGGGACAGGGTGGATGGACTGAAGCTTTCTTT.

The chain couples TRBV14 to TRBJ2-6, with unresolved D. The V gene's germline CDR1 is SGHDN and CDR2 FVKESK. V was pared by 0 bases and J by 0 bases, with 6 bases between. This CDR3 is built from 16 residues. The CDR3 sequence: CASSQDLISGANVLTF. The CDR3 DNA sequence: TGTGCCAGCAGCCAAGATCTAATCTCTGGGGCCAACGTCCTGACTTTC. Based on the CDR3 plus reference TRBV14 and TRBJ2-6, the full variable domain is EAGVTQFPSHSVIEKGQTVTLRCDPISGHDNLYWYRRVMGKEIKFLLHFVKESKQDESGMPNNRFLAERTGGTYSTLKVQPAELEDSGVYFCASSQDLISGANVLTFGAGSRLTVL.

The chain employs TRBV18 and TRBJ2-5, with D possibly matching TRBD2 (6 bases). V was shortened by 2 bases and J by 5 bases, with 15 bases between the two germline ends. Germline V lookup: CDR1 KGHSH, CDR2 LQKENI. The CDR3 covers 15 residues. CDR3 region: CASSPNGGRGETQYF. For the CDR3, the DNA is TGTGCCAGCTCACCAAACGGGGGACGGGGGGAGACCCAGTACTTC.

This rearrangement joins TRBV7-8 to TRBJ1-6; D is ambiguous. Looked up from germline, CDR1 is SGHVS and CDR2 is FQNEAQ. This CDR3 is built from 13 residues. The V end lost 0 bases, the J end lost 14 bases, and 11 bases lay between the germline ends. The CDR3 protein is CASSLAGQSTLHF. The CDR3 coding sequence is TGTGCCAGCAGCTTAGCCGGTCAATCCACCCTCCACTTT.

This clone showed up just once. The chain uses TRBV28 and TRBJ2-6; D might be TRBD1 or TRBD2, each matching 5 bases. The CDR3 is 15 amino acids. CDR1 and CDR2 (germline): MDHEN, SYDVKM. The V gene lost 7 bases and the J gene lost 4 bases, with 14 bases spanning the gap. CDR3 protein: CASNNPGTGANVLTF. The DNA for the CDR3 is TGTGCCAGCAATAACCCAGGGACCGGGGCCAACGTCCTGACTTTC.

The chain recombines TRBV5-4 with TRBJ1-3; D not certain. Trimming left V 0 bases short and J 2 bases short, with 6 bases between. Germline CDR1 is SGHNT and CDR2 is YYREEE (reference sequence). The CDR3 has 14 amino acids. Written as DNA, the CDR3 is TGTGCCAGCAGCTTGGTCGGGGCTGGAAACACCATATATTTT. Protein sequence: CASSLVGAGNTIYF.

This clone was counted only a few times. The chain combines TRBV4-1 with TRBJ2-7, with 9 bases aligning to TRBD1. The CDR3 loop spans 12 amino acids. CDR1 and CDR2 (germline): MGHRA, YSYEKL. Trimming cost V 1 base and J 12 bases; bases outside gene matches: 4. The CDR3 DNA reads TGCGCCAGCAGCCAAGGGACAGGGGTACTGTACTTC. It codes for CASSQGTGVLYF.

The chain combines TRBV9 with TRBJ1-1, with 7 bases fitting TRBD1. CDR1 is SGDLS and CDR2 is YYNGEE in the germline V gene. V trimming: 3 bases; J trimming: 1 base; junction bases outside the gene matches: 3. The CDR3 contains 14 residues. This chain's CDR3 is CASSAGQPNTEAFF. CDR3 DNA: TGTGCCAGCAGCGCGGGACAGCCGAACACTGAAGCTTTCTTT. Based on the CDR3 plus reference TRBV9 and TRBJ1-1, the full variable domain is DSGVTQTPKHLITATGQRVTLRCSPRSGDLSVYWYQQSLDQGLQFLIQYYNGEERAKGNILERFSAQQFPDLHSELNLSSLELGDSALYFCASSAGQPNTEAFFGQGTRLTVV.

The rearrangement links TRBV5-1 to TRBJ2-5; 7 nucleotides match TRBD1. J gave up 0 bases and V 4 bases, and 6 bases lay outside the gene matches. Germline loops: CDR1 SGHRS, CDR2 YFSETQ. The CDR3 has 15 residues. CDR3 protein: CASSTQGTDQETQYF. In nucleotides, the CDR3 is TGCGCCAGCAGCACCCAAGGGACAGACCAAGAGACCCAGTACTTC.

The J gene is TRBJ2-7, the V gene TRBV7-6; the D gene is possibly TRBD2 (6 bases). The germline CDR1 and CDR2 sequences are SGHVS and FNYEAQ. The CDR3 has 14 residues. The V and J ends lost 5 bases and 7 bases respectively, with 18 bases between them. The CDR3 region has the DNA TGTGCCAGCAGCCAAGGGACTCGCGGTGGGGAGCAGTACTTC. This gives the protein CASSQGTRGGEQYF.

The gene calls are TRBV7-9 and TRBJ1-1, with D unresolved. This CDR3 has 13 amino acids. Trimming removed 2 bases at V and 4 bases at J, with 8 bases between. Looked up from germline, CDR1 is SEHNR and CDR2 is FQNEAQ (reference sequence). The CDR3 spells CASSLLETTEAFF. CDR3 nucleotide sequence: TGTGCCAGCAGCTTATTGGAGACCACTGAAGCTTTCTTT. The variable domain in full, with the rest retrieved from reference TRBV7-9 and TRBJ1-1, is DTGVSQNPRHKITKRGQNVTFRCDPISEHNRLYWYRQTLGQGPEFLTYFQNEAQLEKSRLLSDRFSAERPKGSFSTLEIQRTEQGDSAMYLCASSLLETTEAFFGQGTRLTVV.